This TCR beta chain was captured by sequencing in a study of early T cells in non-severe SARS-CoV-2 infection. Study context: The input, bulk RNA from unsorted whole blood, was sequenced, and chains were unpaired.

Unique molecular identifiers (one per individual cDNA molecule) were attached. TCRdb re-called the 5' RACE reads through MiXCR, storing one row per CDR3 protein. The sample consists of about 64,000 distinct CDR3 sequences, around 12% of them appearing once. This clonotype was found many times. Its specificity is not known. CDR3 size: 13 residues. CDR1 and CDR2 (germline): SEHNR, FQNEAQ (reference sequence). V lost 6 bases to trimming and J lost 3 bases, with 11 bases between them. Findings of the study overall: VDJdb-based matching was biased toward anti-spike CD8 responses and missed private and CD4 specificities.

The source of this sequence is an adult who was a healthcare worker with PCR-confirmed SARS-CoV-2 infection or an uninfected control (not recorded which). The chain uses TRBV7-9 and TRBJ2-5; D uncertain. The sequenced sample was whole blood, obtained at baseline. The CDR3 spells CASRRPFKETQYF. The CDR3 DNA follows: TGTGCCAGCAGGCGACCATTCAAAGAGACCCAGTACTTC.